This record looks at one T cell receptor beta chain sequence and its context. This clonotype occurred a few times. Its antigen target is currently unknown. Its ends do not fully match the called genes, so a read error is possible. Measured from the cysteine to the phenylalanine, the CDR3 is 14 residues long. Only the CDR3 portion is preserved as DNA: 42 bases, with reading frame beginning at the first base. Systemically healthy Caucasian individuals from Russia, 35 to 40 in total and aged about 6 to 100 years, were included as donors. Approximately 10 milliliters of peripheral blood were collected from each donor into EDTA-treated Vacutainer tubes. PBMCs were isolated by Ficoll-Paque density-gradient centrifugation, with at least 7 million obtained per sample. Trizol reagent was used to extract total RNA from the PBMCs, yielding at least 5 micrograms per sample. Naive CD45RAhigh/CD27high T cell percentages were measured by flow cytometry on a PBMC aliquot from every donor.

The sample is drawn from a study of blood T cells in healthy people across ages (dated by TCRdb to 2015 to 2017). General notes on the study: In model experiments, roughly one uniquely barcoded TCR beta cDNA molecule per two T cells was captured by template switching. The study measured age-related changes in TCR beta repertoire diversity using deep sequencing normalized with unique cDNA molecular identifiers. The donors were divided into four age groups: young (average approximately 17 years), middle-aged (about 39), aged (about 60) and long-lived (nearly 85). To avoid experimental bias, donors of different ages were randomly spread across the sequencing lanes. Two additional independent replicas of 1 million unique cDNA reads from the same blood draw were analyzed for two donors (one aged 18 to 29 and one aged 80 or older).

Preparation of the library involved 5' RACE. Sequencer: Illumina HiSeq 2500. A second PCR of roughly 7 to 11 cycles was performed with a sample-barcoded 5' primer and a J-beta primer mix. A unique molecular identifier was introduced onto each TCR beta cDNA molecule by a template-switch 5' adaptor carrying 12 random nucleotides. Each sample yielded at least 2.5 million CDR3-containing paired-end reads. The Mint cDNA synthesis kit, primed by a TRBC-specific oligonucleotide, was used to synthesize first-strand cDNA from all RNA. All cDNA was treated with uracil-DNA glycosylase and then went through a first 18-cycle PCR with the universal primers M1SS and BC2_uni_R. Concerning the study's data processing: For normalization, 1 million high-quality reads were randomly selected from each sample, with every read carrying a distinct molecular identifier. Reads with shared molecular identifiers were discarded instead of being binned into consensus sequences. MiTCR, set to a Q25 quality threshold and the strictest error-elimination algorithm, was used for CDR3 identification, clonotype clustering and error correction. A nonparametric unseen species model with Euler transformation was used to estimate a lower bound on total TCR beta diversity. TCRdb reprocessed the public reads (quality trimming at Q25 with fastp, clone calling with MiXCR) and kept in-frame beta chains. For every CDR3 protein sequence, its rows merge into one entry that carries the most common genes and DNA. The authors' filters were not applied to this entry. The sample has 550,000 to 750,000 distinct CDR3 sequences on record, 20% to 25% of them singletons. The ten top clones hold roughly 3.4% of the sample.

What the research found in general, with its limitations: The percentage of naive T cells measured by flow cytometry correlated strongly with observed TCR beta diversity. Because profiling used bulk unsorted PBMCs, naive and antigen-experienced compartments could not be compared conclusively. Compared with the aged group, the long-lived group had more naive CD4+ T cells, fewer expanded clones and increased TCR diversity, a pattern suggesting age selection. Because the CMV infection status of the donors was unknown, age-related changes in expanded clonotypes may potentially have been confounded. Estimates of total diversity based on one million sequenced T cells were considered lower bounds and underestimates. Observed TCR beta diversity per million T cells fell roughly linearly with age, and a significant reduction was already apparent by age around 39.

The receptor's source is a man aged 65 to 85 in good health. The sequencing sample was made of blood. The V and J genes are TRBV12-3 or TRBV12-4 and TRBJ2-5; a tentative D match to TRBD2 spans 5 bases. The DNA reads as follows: TGTGCCAGCAGTTTAGCGGGAGAGGAAAAGACCCAGTACTTT. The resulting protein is CASSLAGEEKTQYF.